This record covers a single TCR beta chain. Per the germline V gene, CDR1 is LNHDA and CDR2 is SQIVND (reference sequence). The trim removed 4 bases at V and 4 bases at J, leaving 7 bases unmatched. CDR3 length: 15 residues. This sample was taken from a study of OX40 agonist ivuxolimab in advanced cancers. Study in general: Eligibility rules accepted prior anti-PD-1, anti-PD-L1 or anti-CTLA-4 therapy, and 40% had some.

Here immunoSEQ multiplex PCR was the method, and the copy in TCRdb shows in-frame clones only, minus some. This sample has around 140,000 clones; just over 90% occur once, and the top ten carry about 1.1%. Patients were excluded for autoimmune disease history or systemic immunosuppression. The chain is built from TRBV19 and TRBJ1-2, with 9 bases aligning to TRBD1. The specimen comprised CD4+ or CD8+ T cells sorted from blood, sampled in a trial of the OX40 agonist ivuxolimab. This TCR derives from an adult with an advanced solid tumor such as melanoma, head and neck, liver or kidney cancer. The CDR3: CASSRTGGGSYGYTF. As DNA, the CDR3 is TGTGCCAGTAGTAGAACAGGGGGCGGTAGCTATGGCTACACCTTC.